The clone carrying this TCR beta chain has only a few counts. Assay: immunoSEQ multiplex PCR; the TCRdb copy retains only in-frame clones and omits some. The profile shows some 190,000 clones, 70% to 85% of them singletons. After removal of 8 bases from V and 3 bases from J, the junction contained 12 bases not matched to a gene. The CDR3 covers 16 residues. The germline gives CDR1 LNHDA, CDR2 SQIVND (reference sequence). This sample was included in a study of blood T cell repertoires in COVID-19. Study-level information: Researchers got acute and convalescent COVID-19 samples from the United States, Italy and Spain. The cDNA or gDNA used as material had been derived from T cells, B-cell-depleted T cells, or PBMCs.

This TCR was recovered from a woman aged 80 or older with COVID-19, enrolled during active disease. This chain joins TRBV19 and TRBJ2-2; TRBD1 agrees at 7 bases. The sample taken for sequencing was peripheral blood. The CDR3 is CASARGYLSDTGELFF. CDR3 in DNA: TGTGCCAGTGCCAGGGGGTACCTGAGCGACACCGGGGAGCTGTTTTTT.